A selection of T cell receptor beta chains follows, all from one sample in a study of CD8 T cells in ankylosing spondylitis. TCRdb processed the 5' RACE reads anew with MiXCR; each CDR3 protein has one entry. The table lists approximately 250,000 distinct CDR3 sequences, 7% to 10% of them singletons. Sequenced input: blood, either unsorted or a sorted T cell fraction (not recorded which). These receptors were obtained from a female donor with ankylosing spondylitis or in good health (not recorded which). Each CDR3 is given with its conserved first and last residue. Fields, in order: clone size, D gene, V gene, J gene, CDR3 protein, CDR3 DNA. D genes are given only for firm matches. Clone size is shown for a subset of rows, as once, few, many or a class of expanded clone.

clone_size: many; d_call: NA; v_call: TRBV6-5; j_call: TRBJ2-7; cdr3_aa: CASSYSRSRDEQYF; cdr3_nt: TGTGCCAGCAGTTACTCGAGGTCCCGGGACGAGCAGTACTTC
clone_size: few; d_call: TRBD2; v_call: TRBV2; j_call: TRBJ2-2; cdr3_aa: CASVRLAGGGNTGELFF; cdr3_nt: TGTGCCAGCGTAAGACTAGCGGGAGGGGGTAACACCGGGGAGCTGTTTTTT
clone_size: many; d_call: NA; v_call: TRBV24-1; j_call: TRBJ2-1; cdr3_aa: CATSGYPYNEQFF; cdr3_nt: TGTGCCACCAGTGGCTACCCCTACAATGAGCAGTTCTTC
clone_size: few; d_call: NA; v_call: TRBV11-3; j_call: TRBJ2-5; cdr3_aa: CASSLAARGETQYF; cdr3_nt: TGTGCCAGCAGCTTAGCGGCCCGAGGGGAGACCCAGTACTTC
clone_size: many; d_call: NA; v_call: TRBV5-1; j_call: TRBJ2-3; cdr3_aa: CASSLDGRLRTDTQYF; cdr3_nt: TGCGCCAGCAGCTTGGATGGACGGTTACGCACAGATACGCAGTATTTT
clone_size: many; d_call: NA; v_call: TRBV3-1; j_call: TRBJ2-1; cdr3_aa: CASSQGPEQFF; cdr3_nt: TGTGCCAGCAGCCAAGGCCCCGAGCAGTTCTTC
clone_size: NA; d_call: TRBD1; v_call: TRBV19; j_call: TRBJ1-1; cdr3_aa: CASVGGETEAFF; cdr3_nt: TGTGCCAGTGTAGGGGGCGAGACTGAAGCTTTCTTT
clone_size: many; d_call: TRBD1; v_call: TRBV7-2; j_call: TRBJ1-3; cdr3_aa: CASSFTGGLSGNTIYF; cdr3_nt: TGTGCCAGCAGCTTCACAGGGGGTCTCTCTGGAAACACCATATATTTT
clone_size: many; d_call: TRBD1; v_call: TRBV6-1; j_call: TRBJ2-5; cdr3_aa: CASRLTGVETQYF; cdr3_nt: TGTGCCAGCAGACTTACAGGGGTTGAGACCCAGTACTTC
clone_size: many; d_call: NA; v_call: TRBV3-1; j_call: TRBJ2-1; cdr3_aa: CASSPLPKIHNEQFF; cdr3_nt: TGTGCCAGCAGCCCCCTGCCGAAGATCCACAATGAGCAGTTCTTC
clone_size: many; d_call: NA; v_call: TRBV7-3; j_call: TRBJ2-5; cdr3_aa: CASSLTPLWDNRLRARETQYF; cdr3_nt: TGTGCCAGCAGCTTGACCCCCCTGTGGGACAACCGATTGAGGGCAAGAGAGACCCAGTACTTC
clone_size: NA; d_call: NA; v_call: TRBV3-1; j_call: TRBJ1-1; cdr3_aa: CASSQEGRTLPNTEAFF; cdr3_nt: TGTGCCAGCAGCCAAGAAGGGAGGACACTACCAAACACTGAAGCTTTCTTT
clone_size: many; d_call: TRBD1; v_call: TRBV18; j_call: TRBJ1-1; cdr3_aa: CASSPATGGRTEAFF; cdr3_nt: TGTGCCAGCTCACCTGCGACAGGGGGCCGCACTGAAGCTTTCTTT